This T cell receptor (beta chain) was captured by sequencing in a study of blood T cell repertoires in COVID-19 (dated by TCRdb to the early 2020s). Turning to the overall study: Collaborator samples came from the United States, Italy and Spain and covered acute and convalescent phases of COVID-19. The prospective study material was composed of cDNA or gDNA derived from T cells, B-cell-depleted T cells, or PBMCs. The dataset comprised deeply sampled blood TCRbeta repertoires from subjects exposed to, actively infected with, or recovered from COVID-19. The repertoires were released in a freely available public database intended as a resource for research on the immune response to SARS-CoV-2. Samples were obtained from the ongoing ImmuneRACE study (first 160 participants) and from 1,254 subjects provided by 6 global collaborators. Sample metadata almost always included a de-identified subject ID, COVID-19 status, age in years and sex. Where available, HLA class I and class II types were obtained from metadata supplied by the sample provider rather than from assay-based typing. What the study reported, not specific to this receptor: The amount of clinical and demographic metadata varied by source and participant and was provided uncurated.

Samples from volunteer blood donors who had recovered from COVID-19 were contributed by a second Seattle source. Whole blood was collected in K2EDTA tubes by collaborating institutions according to the institutions' own protocols. Collaborator samples were shipped for TCRbeta analysis as frozen whole blood, isolated PBMCs, or DNA extracted from either sample type. About this clone: The specificity of this receptor is unknown. The record has no base qualities; no much larger clone is one base away.

The germline V gene supplies CDR1 MNHEY and CDR2 SVGAGI. The CDR3 goes from the cysteine to the phenylalanine over 14 residues. The read is trimmed to its CDR3 DNA, 42 bases read in frame from base 1. Trimming at the junction amounts to 9 bases on V and 5 bases on J, and the germline ends lie 17 bases apart. The immunoSEQ Assay, a bias-controlled multiplex PCR, was used to amplify TCRbeta CDR3 regions from genomic DNA. In the original analysis: Within the assay, amplification of reference gene primers was used to estimate how many nucleated cells each sample contained. To quantify the absolute abundance of each unique TCRbeta CDR3 rearrangement, sequence reads were collapsed and filtered. For each sample, productive Simpson clonality was calculated by taking the square root of Simpson's diversity index across productive rearrangements. TCRdb took this table from immuneACCESS and kept in-frame rearrangements with V and J called. Such tables lack part of the clones; where checked against another copy, unresolved V genes explain under half of the gap, and the rest is unexplained. The V and J calls and clone size were taken over from that table, and D and trimming were inferred from the DNA. The sample records roughly 220,000 clones, about 85% of which are singletons. Roughly 2.6% of the sample is taken by the ten largest.

The sequenced sample was peripheral blood. This sequence uses TRBV6-5 and TRBJ1-5; the D gene is perhaps TRBD1, on 5 matching bases. This sequence originates from a man between 50 and 59 years old who had recovered from COVID-19. The bases read TGTGCCAGTCGACTGACTAGGGACCATCAGCCCCAGCATTTT. Translation gives CASRLTRDHQPQHF.